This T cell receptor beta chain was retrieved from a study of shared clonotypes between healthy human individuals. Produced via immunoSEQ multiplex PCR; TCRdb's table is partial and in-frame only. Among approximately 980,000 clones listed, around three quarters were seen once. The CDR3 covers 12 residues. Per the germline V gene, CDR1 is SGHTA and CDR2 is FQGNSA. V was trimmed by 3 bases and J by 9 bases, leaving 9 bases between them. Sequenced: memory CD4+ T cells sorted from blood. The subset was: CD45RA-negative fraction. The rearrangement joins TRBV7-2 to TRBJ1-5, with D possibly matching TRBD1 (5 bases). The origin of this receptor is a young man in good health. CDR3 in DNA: TGTGCCAGCAGCTTCCAGGGTACGCCCCAGCATTTT. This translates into CASSFQGTPQHF. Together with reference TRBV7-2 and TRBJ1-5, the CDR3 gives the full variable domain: GAGVSQSPSNKVTEKGKDVELRCDPISGHTALYWYRQSLGQGLEFLIYFQGNSAPDKSGLPSDRFSAERTGGSVSTLTIQRTQQEDSAVYLCASSFQGTPQHFGDGTRLSIL.